These 15 T cell receptor beta chains were all obtained from the same sample, sequenced in a study of cytomegalovirus exposure and HLA in healthy donors (dated by TCRdb to 2015 to 2018). The receptor library was made with the immunoSEQ multiplex PCR assay. The source is immuneACCESS, and TCRdb retained only in-frame sequences with V and J called. Part of the clones is not carried over; for the studies checked, unresolved V genes explain less than half of this, and the remainder is unexplained. The sample table holds approximately 130,000 clones, of which about 90% were seen once. The ten biggest clones cover 1.5% to 2% of the sample. The sequencing input was PBMCs. The receptor set was obtained from a woman aged 18-29 years in good health and CMV-seronegative.

This clone was counted a few times. CDR3 in amino acids: CASSKKGNGTAYNEQFF. Here the CDR3 DNA reads TGTGCCAGCAGCAAAAAGGGAAATGGGACAGCCTACAATGAGCAGTTCTTC. The J gene is TRBJ2-1, the V gene TRBV21-1; the table's D call, TRBD1, was not checked against the DNA. TRBV21-1 is an annotated pseudogene. CDR3 size: 17 residues.

The genes are TRBV5-1 and TRBJ2-3; 10 bases match TRBD2. From germline, CDR1 is SGHRS and CDR2 YFSETQ. V lost 3 bases and J lost 2; bases outside the gene matches: 3. The CDR3 sequence is 15 residues long. CDR3 coding DNA: TGCGCCAGCAGCTCTAGCGGGGGCACCACAGATACGCAGTATTTT. The encoded protein is CASSSSGGTTDTQYF.

This clone was seen only a few times. V is TRBV5-1 and J is TRBJ1-1; 8 bases map to TRBD1. The CDR3 spans 12 residues. Trimming at V came to 2 bases and at J to 9 bases, leaving 3 bases not matched to a gene. CDR1 is SGHRS and CDR2 is YFSETQ in the germline V gene. For the CDR3, the DNA is TGCGCCAGCAGCTTTCAGGGGGCGCAAGCTTTCTTT. Protein product: CASSFQGAQAFF.

The rearrangement links TRBV7-2 to TRBJ1-2; 11 bases are a match to TRBD1. Germline loops: CDR1 SGHTA, CDR2 FQGNSA. V was pared by 3 bases and J by 2 bases, with 5 bases of the junction left unmatched. The CDR3 spans 16 residues. Here the CDR3 reads CASSFPGTGGNYGYTF. DNA for the CDR3: TGTGCCAGCAGCTTCCCCGGGACAGGGGGGAACTATGGCTACACCTTC.

The J gene is TRBJ2-7, the V gene TRBV7-8; D is ambiguous. Germline V gene lookup returns CDR1 SGHVS and CDR2 FQNEAQ. The CDR3 has 12 amino acids. The V gene lost 1 base and the J gene lost 4 bases, with 5 bases spanning the gap. The CDR3: CASSLVRYEQYF. CDR3 nucleotide sequence: TGTGCCAGCAGCTTAGTGCGTTACGAGCAGTACTTC.

This rearrangement joins TRBV7-9 to TRBJ2-7, with D tentatively TRBD2 (5 bases). V lost 2 bases, J lost 5 bases, and 13 bases lay in between. The CDR3 length is 14 residues. The V gene's germline CDR1 is SEHNR and CDR2 FQNEAQ (reference sequence). CDR3 sequence: CASSLTVGVDEQYF. CDR3 nucleotides: TGTGCCAGCAGCTTAACGGTCGGGGTGGACGAGCAGTACTTC.

A single count supports this clone. The rearrangement joins TRBV9 to TRBJ1-1, with 8 positions matching TRBD1. The V and J ends lost 4 bases and 2 bases, in that order; junction bases with no gene match: 7. CDR1 and CDR2 (germline): SGDLS, YYNGEE. The CDR3 has 15 amino acids. In DNA form, the CDR3 reads TGTGCCAGCAGCCCGACGGACAGGGCTAACACTGAAGCTTTCTTT. As protein: CASSPTDRANTEAFF.

A single count supports this clone. The rearrangement joins TRBV19 to TRBJ1-3, with D perhaps matching TRBD1 (6 bases). Trimming left V 3 bases short and J 4 bases short, with 10 bases between. Germline V gene data show CDR1 as LNHDA and CDR2 as SQIVND (reference sequence). This CDR3 contains 14 residues. This CDR3 is CASSMGGPGNTIYF. Written as DNA, the CDR3 is TGTGCCAGTAGTATGGGGGGGCCCGGAAACACCATATATTTT. Looking up the rest from reference TRBV19 and TRBJ1-3 gives the full variable domain: DGGITQSPKYLFRKEGQNVTLSCEQNLNHDAMYWYRQDPGQGLRLIYYSQIVNDFQKGDIAEGYSVSREKKESFPLTVTSAQKNPTAFYLCASSMGGPGNTIYFGEGSWLTVV.

V and J are TRBV7-3 and TRBJ2-1, with 10 bases that match TRBD2. The germline gives CDR1 SGHTA, CDR2 FQGTGA. The CDR3 is 15 residues long. Trimming removed 5 bases from V and 7 bases from J; junction bases left unmatched: 8. CDR3 nucleotides: TGTGCCAGCAGCCGACTAGCGGGCAGCGTTAATGAGCAGTTCTTC. It codes for CASSRLAGSVNEQFF.

The V gene is TRBV27, the J gene TRBJ2-5, with 8 positions matching TRBD2. Per the germline V gene, CDR1 is MNHEY and CDR2 is SMNVEV (reference sequence). V was clipped by 10 bases and J by 8 bases; unmatched bases: 18. The CDR3 has 15 residues. The CDR3 nucleotides are TGTGCCACTCAACCGGGGGGGCCCGTTCCTTTAACCCAGTACTTC. Protein sequence: CATQPGGPVPLTQYF.

This clone was observed once. The chain has TRBV6-5 and TRBJ2-7; 7 nucleotides agree with TRBD2. Germline loops: CDR1 MNHEY, CDR2 SVGAGI. V lost 2 bases, J lost 3 bases, and 7 bases stayed unmatched. This CDR3 is built from 15 residues. CDR3 DNA sequence: TGTGCCAGCAGTTACGGGGCGGGAGTTATCTACGAGCAGTACTTC. It translates to CASSYGAGVIYEQYF.

The chain joins TRBV19 to TRBJ2-7; 8 bases line up with TRBD2. In germline, CDR1 is LNHDA, CDR2 SQIVND (reference sequence). Losses at the gene ends were 4 bases for V and 0 bases for J; bases not matched to a gene: 5. The CDR3 extends over 15 amino acids. The CDR3 coding sequence is TGTGCCAGTAGTAGGCCGGGAGGGGTCTCCTACGAGCAGTACTTC. Amino acids: CASSRPGGVSYEQYF.

This chain joins TRBV28 and TRBJ1-6, with D possibly TRBD1 on 6 matching bases. There are 13 residues in the CDR3. Germline CDR1 reads MDHEN; CDR2 reads SYDVKM. V lost 4 bases, J lost 9 bases, and 10 bases lay in between. CDR3 amino acids: CASSYRVRSPLHF. Here the CDR3 DNA reads TGTGCCAGCAGTTACAGGGTTCGTTCACCCCTCCACTTT. Supplemented by reference TRBV28 and TRBJ1-6, the full variable domain reads DVKVTQSSRYLVKRTGEKVFLECVQDMDHENMFWYRQDPGLGLRLIYFSYDVKMKEKGDIPEGYSVSREKKERFSLILESASTNQTSMYLCASSYRVRSPLHFGNGTRLTVT.

The chain is built from TRBV19 and TRBJ2-7; D gene unclear. Trimming left V 7 bases short and J 4 bases short, with 17 bases between. Germline lookup yields CDR1 LNHDA and CDR2 SQIVND (reference sequence). The CDR3 is 14 residues long. The CDR3 DNA reads as TGTGCCAGTACCAATCGGGTCTTCCCATACGAGCAGTACTTC. As protein: CASTNRVFPYEQYF.

This rearrangement joins TRBV5-6 to TRBJ2-7; no clear D. V lost 2 bases and J lost 0, with 12 bases in between. The CDR3 runs to 15 residues. Germline V lookup: CDR1 SGHDT, CDR2 YYEEEE. The CDR3 reads CASSFDPVTSYEQYF. The CDR3 nucleotides read TGTGCCAGCAGCTTTGATCCAGTTACCTCCTACGAGCAGTACTTC.